This paragraph covers one TCR beta chain sequence. Researchers amplified the TCR beta CDR3 regions from RNA transcripts. A set of HTBI primers served as the primers for a first-round RT-PCR of the TCR CDR3. TCRdb processed the multiplex PCR reads anew with MiXCR; each CDR3 protein has one entry. Seen here are under 350,000 distinct CDR3 sequences, over 15% observed once, and the top ten hold roughly 53%. This specimen comes from a study of T cells in Graves' hyperthyroidism and ophthalmopathy. This CDR3 is built from 14 residues. Germline-derived CDR1 and CDR2 are MNHEY and SMNVEV (reference sequence). With V trimmed by 5 bases and J by 6 bases, 6 bases remained unmatched. A Clinical Activity Score of at least 3, a NOSPECS grade of at least 4 and a duration under 3 months were recorded in the ophthalmopathy patients.

The source material was blood. The clonotype originates from an older woman with Graves' ophthalmopathy. This chain connects TRBV27 to TRBJ1-2; 10 bases are a match to TRBD1. CDR3 nucleotide sequence: TGTGCCAGCAGTGTGACAGGGGGCGCCAATGGCTACACCTTC. The encoded protein is CASSVTGGANGYTF.